This TCR beta chain was profiled in a study of shared clonotypes between healthy human individuals. In the study overall: Every donor yielded three CD4 naive, three CD4 memory, two CD8 naive and one CD8 memory plate. The study, taken as a whole, reports: Estimated richness was generally greater in naive than memory subsets. Among donors, clonotype sharing was expected to be affected by sequencing depth. When compared with the clonotypes that were shared by all four sorted-subset donors, the non-shared clonotypes turned out to have lower generation probabilities.

With respect to this clone: Its antigen is as yet unknown. This specimen includes other DNA sequences encoding the same CDR3.

The V segment lost 2 bases and the J segment 2 bases; nucleotides outside the gene matches: 2. The V gene's germline CDR1 is MNHNY and CDR2 SVGAGI (reference sequence). This CDR3 has 15 amino acids. Profiling relied on immunoSEQ multiplex PCR, and the TCRdb table lists in-frame clones only, not all of them. The repertoire holds roughly 2.5 million clones, just over 90% seen once, with roughly 0.14% in the top ten. The rearrangement links TRBV6-6 to TRBJ1-2; 10 bases fit TRBD1. Sequences were obtained from naive CD4+ T cells sorted from blood. As to subset: CD45RA+ positively selected. The receptor was derived from a man between 18 and 35 years old in good health. The CDR3 region is CASSYPGQGNYGYTF. The CDR3 nucleotides read TGTGCCAGCAGTTACCCGGGACAGGGGAACTATGGCTACACCTTC.